These T cell receptor beta chains were read from a single sample in a study of vaccination effects on CD4 cells after COVID-19. These receptors lack a known antigen. This table comes from immunoSEQ multiplex PCR, and its TCRdb copy is limited to in-frame clones, with some not included. The sample includes over 20,000 clones, about 74% seen only once; the top ten take roughly 3%. The source was CD4+ T cells from PBMCs cultured with SARS-CoV-2 spike peptides, collected before COVID-19 vaccination. Receptors were obtained from a human donor who received a COVID-19 vaccine. Both conserved end residues are part of each CDR3. Each record gives: J gene, V gene, D gene, clone size, CDR3 protein, CDR3 DNA. A D gene is named only where the DNA matches it firmly. A clone size is listed for some rows: how often the clone was seen (once, few, many), or a class if it is expanded.

j_call: TRBJ2-5
v_call: TRBV19
d_call: NA
clone_size: once
cdr3_aa: CASSIARAETQYF
cdr3_nt: TGTGCCAGTAGTATCGCCCGGGCGGAGACCCAGTACTTC

j_call: TRBJ1-1
v_call: TRBV7-9
d_call: TRBD1
clone_size: few
cdr3_aa: CASSLDLGQGQAFF
cdr3_nt: TGTGCCAGCAGCTTAGACCTGGGACAGGGGCAAGCTTTCTTT

j_call: TRBJ2-1
v_call: TRBV20-1
d_call: TRBD1
clone_size: NA
cdr3_aa: CSASDPRYGQGFYNEQFF
cdr3_nt: TGCAGTGCTAGTGACCCCCGATATGGACAGGGGTTCTACAATGAGCAGTTCTTC

j_call: TRBJ2-1
v_call: TRBV7-9
d_call: NA
clone_size: NA
cdr3_aa: CASSLRAKGKFYNEQFF
cdr3_nt: TGTGCCAGCAGCTTACGGGCCAAGGGGAAGTTTTACAATGAGCAGTTCTTC

j_call: TRBJ2-3
v_call: TRBV3-1/TRBV3-2
d_call: TRBD2
clone_size: NA
cdr3_aa: CASSAAGGGPDTQYF
cdr3_nt: TGTGCCAGCAGCGCCGCGGGCGGGGGGCCGGATACGCAGTATTTT

j_call: TRBJ1-1
v_call: TRBV18
d_call: TRBD1
clone_size: once
cdr3_aa: CASSRDKGASNTEAFF
cdr3_nt: TGTGCCAGCTCACGCGACAAGGGGGCTTCGAACACTGAAGCTTTCTTT

j_call: TRBJ2-3
v_call: TRBV29-1
d_call: NA
clone_size: NA
cdr3_aa: CSVGSLHTDTQYF
cdr3_nt: TGCAGCGTTGGGTCCCTCCACACAGATACGCAGTATTTT

j_call: TRBJ1-4
v_call: TRBV5-4
d_call: NA
clone_size: NA
cdr3_aa: CASSLDDGNEKLFF
cdr3_nt: TGTGCCAGCAGCCTGGACGATGGTAATGAAAAACTGTTTTTT

j_call: TRBJ2-5
v_call: TRBV3-1/TRBV3-2
d_call: TRBD2
clone_size: once
cdr3_aa: CASSHILAGGGETQYF
cdr3_nt: TGTGCCAGCAGCCACATACTAGCGGGGGGAGGGGAGACCCAGTACTTC

j_call: TRBJ1-5
v_call: TRBV7-8
d_call: NA
clone_size: NA
cdr3_aa: CASSLVSGNQPQHF
cdr3_nt: TGTGCCAGCAGCTTAGTTTCCGGCAATCAGCCCCAGCATTTT

j_call: TRBJ2-7
v_call: TRBV6-1
d_call: NA
clone_size: medium-sized
cdr3_aa: CASSEVPGATDEQYF
cdr3_nt: TGTGCCAGCAGTGAAGTCCCGGGAGCAACCGACGAGCAGTACTTC

j_call: TRBJ1-5
v_call: TRBV2
d_call: TRBD1
clone_size: NA
cdr3_aa: CASSFQGAQPQHF
cdr3_nt: TGTGCCAGCAGTTTTCAGGGGGCTCAGCCCCAGCATTTT

j_call: TRBJ2-1
v_call: TRBV10-2
d_call: TRBD2
clone_size: NA
cdr3_aa: CASSESGGSYNEQFF
cdr3_nt: TGCGCCAGCAGTGAGTCGGGGGGGTCCTACAATGAGCAGTTCTTC

j_call: TRBJ2-2
v_call: TRBV11-3
d_call: NA
clone_size: NA
cdr3_aa: CASSLPPSGELFF
cdr3_nt: TGTGCCAGCAGCTTGCCCCCCTCGGGGGAGCTGTTTTTT

j_call: TRBJ2-2
v_call: TRBV18
d_call: TRBD1
clone_size: NA
cdr3_aa: CASSPRSGGTGELFF
cdr3_nt: TGTGCCAGCTCACCAAGGTCAGGGGGCACCGGGGAGCTGTTTTTT

j_call: TRBJ2-5
v_call: TRBV5-4
d_call: NA
clone_size: NA
cdr3_aa: CASSPGGGREETQYF
cdr3_nt: TGTGCCAGCAGCCCGGGGGGCGGAAGAGAAGAGACCCAGTACTTC

j_call: TRBJ2-1
v_call: TRBV27
d_call: NA
clone_size: NA
cdr3_aa: CASSPLLSGEQFF
cdr3_nt: TGTGCCAGCAGTCCCCTCCTTAGTGGTGAGCAGTTCTTC

j_call: TRBJ1-1
v_call: TRBV10-2
d_call: NA
clone_size: NA
cdr3_aa: CASGLQREVPSTEAFF
cdr3_nt: TGCGCCAGCGGATTACAGCGGGAGGTCCCTAGCACTGAAGCTTTCTTT

j_call: TRBJ2-7
v_call: TRBV4-2
d_call: NA
clone_size: once
cdr3_aa: CASSQAAGLTYEQYF
cdr3_nt: TGTGCCAGCAGCCAAGCCGCGGGATTAACCTACGAGCAGTACTTC

j_call: TRBJ1-4
v_call: TRBV25-1
d_call: NA
clone_size: NA
cdr3_aa: CASSARTPMVTNEKLFF
cdr3_nt: TGTGCCAGCAGTGCAAGGACACCTATGGTGACTAATGAAAAACTGTTTTTT

j_call: TRBJ1-5
v_call: TRBV6-5
d_call: NA
clone_size: NA
cdr3_aa: CASSDSGPQHF
cdr3_nt: TGTGCCAGCAGTGACTCGGGGCCCCAGCATTTT

j_call: TRBJ1-1
v_call: TRBV7-2
d_call: NA
clone_size: NA
cdr3_aa: CASSRTYREMNTEAFF
cdr3_nt: TGTGCCAGCAGTCGTACTTACAGGGAGATGAACACTGAAGCTTTCTTT

j_call: TRBJ2-5
v_call: TRBV7-9
d_call: TRBD1
clone_size: NA
cdr3_aa: CASSLAGTGAQETQYF
cdr3_nt: TGTGCCAGCAGCTTAGCCGGGACAGGAGCTCAAGAGACCCAGTACTTC

j_call: TRBJ2-3
v_call: TRBV5-4
d_call: NA
clone_size: NA
cdr3_aa: CASSLSTDTQYF
cdr3_nt: TGTGCCAGCAGCCTTAGCACAGATACGCAGTATTTT

j_call: TRBJ2-5
v_call: TRBV30
d_call: NA
clone_size: NA
cdr3_aa: CAWRDPGGSGETQYF
cdr3_nt: TGTGCCTGGAGGGACCCAGGAGGATCGGGAGAGACCCAGTACTTC

j_call: TRBJ2-1
v_call: TRBV27
d_call: NA
clone_size: NA
cdr3_aa: CASSLRTQQFF
cdr3_nt: TGTGCCAGCAGTTTACGGACCCAGCAGTTCTTC